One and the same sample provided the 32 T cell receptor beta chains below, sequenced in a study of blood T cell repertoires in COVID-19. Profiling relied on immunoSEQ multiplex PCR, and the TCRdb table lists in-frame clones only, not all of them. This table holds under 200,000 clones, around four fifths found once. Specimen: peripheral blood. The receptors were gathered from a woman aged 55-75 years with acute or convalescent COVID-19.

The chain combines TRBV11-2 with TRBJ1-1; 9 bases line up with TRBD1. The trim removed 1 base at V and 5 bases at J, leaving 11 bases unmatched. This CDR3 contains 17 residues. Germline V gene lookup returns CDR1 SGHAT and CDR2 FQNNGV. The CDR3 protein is CASSLAPLLTGGTEAFF. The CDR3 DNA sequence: TGTGCCAGCAGCTTAGCCCCGCTCCTGACAGGGGGGACTGAAGCTTTCTTT.

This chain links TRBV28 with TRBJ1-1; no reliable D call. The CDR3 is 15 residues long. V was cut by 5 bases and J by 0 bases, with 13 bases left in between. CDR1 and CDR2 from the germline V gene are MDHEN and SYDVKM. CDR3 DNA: TGTGCCAGCAGTACGTCCCCAGTGGTGAACACTGAAGCTTTCTTT. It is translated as CASSTSPVVNTEAFF.

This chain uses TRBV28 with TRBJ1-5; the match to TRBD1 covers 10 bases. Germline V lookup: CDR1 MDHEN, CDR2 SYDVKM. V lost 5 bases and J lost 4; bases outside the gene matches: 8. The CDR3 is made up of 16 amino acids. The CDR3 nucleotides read TGTGCCAGCAGTCCACCGACAGGGGGCGAAAATCAGCCCCAGCATTTT. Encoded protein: CASSPPTGGENQPQHF. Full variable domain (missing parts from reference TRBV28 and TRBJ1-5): DVKVTQSSRYLVKRTGEKVFLECVQDMDHENMFWYRQDPGLGLRLIYFSYDVKMKEKGDIPEGYSVSREKKERFSLILESASTNQTSMYLCASSPPTGGENQPQHFGDGTRLSIL.

CDR3 DNA sequence: TGTGCCAGCAGCACCAGGACAGGGAATGCGGAAGAGACCCAGTACTTC. Translation gives CASSTRTGNAEETQYF. The V gene is TRBV5-5, the J gene TRBJ2-5; 8 nucleotides agree with TRBD1. Germline V gene lookup returns CDR1 SGHKS and CDR2 YYEKEE (reference sequence). The CDR3 sequence is 16 residues long. J gave up 3 bases and V 4 bases, and 11 bases lay outside the gene matches.

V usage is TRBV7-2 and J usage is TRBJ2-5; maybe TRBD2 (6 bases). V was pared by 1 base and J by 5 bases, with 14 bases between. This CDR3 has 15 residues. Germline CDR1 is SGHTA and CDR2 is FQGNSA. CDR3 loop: CASSLDGGKSETQYF. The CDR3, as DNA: TGTGCCAGCAGCTTAGACGGGGGAAAATCGGAGACCCAGTACTTC.

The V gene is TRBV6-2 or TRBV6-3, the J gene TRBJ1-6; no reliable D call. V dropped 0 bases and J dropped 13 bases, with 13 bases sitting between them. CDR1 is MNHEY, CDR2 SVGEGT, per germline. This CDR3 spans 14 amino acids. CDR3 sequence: CASSYSRTTGPLHF. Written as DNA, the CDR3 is TGTGCCAGCAGTTACTCCCGGACGACGGGGCCCCTCCACTTT.

CDR3 nucleotides: TGTGCCAGCAGTCGGACAGGGGGCTCTGGAAACACCATATATTTT. Amino acid sequence: CASSRTGGSGNTIYF. This chain links TRBV6-5 with TRBJ1-3; 10 nucleotides align to TRBD1. The CDR3 has 15 residues. Trimming took 5 bases from V and 0 from J; bases not matched to a gene: 1. Germline CDR1 MNHEY, CDR2 SVGAGI.

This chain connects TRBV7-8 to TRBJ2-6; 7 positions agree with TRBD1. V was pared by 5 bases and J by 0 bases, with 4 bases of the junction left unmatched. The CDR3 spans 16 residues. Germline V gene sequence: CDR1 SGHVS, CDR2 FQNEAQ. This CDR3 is CASSAWTGSGANVLTF. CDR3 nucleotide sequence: TGTGCCAGCAGCGCCTGGACAGGCTCTGGGGCCAACGTCCTGACTTTC. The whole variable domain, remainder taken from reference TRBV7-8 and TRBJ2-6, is GAGVSQSPRYKVAKRGQDVALRCDPISGHVSLFWYQQALGQGPEFLTYFQNEAQLDKSGLPSDRFFAERPEGSVSTLKIQRTQQEDSAVYLCASSAWTGSGANVLTFGAGSRLTVL.

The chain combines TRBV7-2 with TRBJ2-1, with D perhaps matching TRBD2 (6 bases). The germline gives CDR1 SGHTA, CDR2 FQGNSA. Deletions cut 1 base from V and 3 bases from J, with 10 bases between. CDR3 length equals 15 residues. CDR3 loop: CASSLEEGLYNEQFF. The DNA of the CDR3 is TGTGCCAGCAGCTTAGAGGAGGGCCTCTACAATGAGCAGTTCTTC.

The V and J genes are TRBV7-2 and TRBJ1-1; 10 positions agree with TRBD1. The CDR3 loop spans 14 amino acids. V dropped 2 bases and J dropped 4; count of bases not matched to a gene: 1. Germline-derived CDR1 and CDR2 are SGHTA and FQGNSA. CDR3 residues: CASSLRDRGTEAFF. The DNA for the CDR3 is TGTGCCAGCAGCTTACGGGACAGGGGCACTGAAGCTTTCTTT.

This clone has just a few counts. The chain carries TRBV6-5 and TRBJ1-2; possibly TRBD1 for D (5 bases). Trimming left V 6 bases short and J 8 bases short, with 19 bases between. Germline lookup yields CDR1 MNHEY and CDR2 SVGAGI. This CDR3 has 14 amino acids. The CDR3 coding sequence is TGTGCCAGCAGCCCCGCGGGGGAAGTTCAAGGCTACACCTTC. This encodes CASSPAGEVQGYTF.

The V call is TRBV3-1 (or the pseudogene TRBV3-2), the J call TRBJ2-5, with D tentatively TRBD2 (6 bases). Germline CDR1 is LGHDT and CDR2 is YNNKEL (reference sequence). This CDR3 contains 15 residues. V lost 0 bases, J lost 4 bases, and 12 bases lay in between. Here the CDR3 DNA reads TGTGCCAGCAGCCAAGAACTAGCCGTGGGAGAGACCCAGTACTTC. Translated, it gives CASSQELAVGETQYF.

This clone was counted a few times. As DNA, the CDR3 is TGCGCCAGCAGCGACGACGGAGGCTATGGCTACACCTTC. It translates to CASSDDGGYGYTF. This sequence joins TRBV5-1 and TRBJ1-2; unclear D gene. V shed 4 bases and J shed 4 bases, with 11 bases lying between them. The CDR3 spans 13 residues. Germline V lookup: CDR1 SGHRS, CDR2 YFSETQ.

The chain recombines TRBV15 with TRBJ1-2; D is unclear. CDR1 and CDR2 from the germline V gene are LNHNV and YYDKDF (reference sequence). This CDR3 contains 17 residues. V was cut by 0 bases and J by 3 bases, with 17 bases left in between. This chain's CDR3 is CATSRDLSGMGDYGYTF. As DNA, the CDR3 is TGTGCCACCAGCAGAGATCTTTCAGGCATGGGCGACTATGGCTACACCTTC.

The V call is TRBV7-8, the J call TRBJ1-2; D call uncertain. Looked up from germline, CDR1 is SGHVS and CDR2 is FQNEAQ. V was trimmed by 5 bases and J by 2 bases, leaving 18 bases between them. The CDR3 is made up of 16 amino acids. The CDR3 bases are TGTGCCAGCAGCCCCCAGCTACTTCGGAGCAACTATGGCTACACCTTC. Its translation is CASSPQLLRSNYGYTF.

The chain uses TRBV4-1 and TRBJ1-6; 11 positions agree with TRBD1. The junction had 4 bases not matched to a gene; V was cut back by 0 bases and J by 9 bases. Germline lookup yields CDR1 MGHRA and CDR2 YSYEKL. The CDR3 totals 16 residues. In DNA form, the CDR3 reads TGCGCCAGCAGCCAAGAGAGGACAGGGGGCCGTTCACCCCTCCACTTT. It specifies CASSQERTGGRSPLHF.

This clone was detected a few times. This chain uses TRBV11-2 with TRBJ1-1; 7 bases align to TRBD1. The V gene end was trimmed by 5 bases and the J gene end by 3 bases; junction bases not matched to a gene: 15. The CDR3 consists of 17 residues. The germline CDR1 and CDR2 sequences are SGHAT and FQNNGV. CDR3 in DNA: TGTGCCAGCAGCCGGGAGGGGGCTTGGCGGGTGGACACTGAAGCTTTCTTT. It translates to CASSREGAWRVDTEAFF. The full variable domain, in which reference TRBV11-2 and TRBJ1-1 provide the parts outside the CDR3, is EAGVAQSPRYKIIEKRQSVAFWCNPISGHATLYWYQQILGQGPKLLIQFQNNGVVDDSQLPKDRFSAERLKGVDSTLKIQPAKLEDSAVYLCASSREGAWRVDTEAFFGQGTRLTVV.

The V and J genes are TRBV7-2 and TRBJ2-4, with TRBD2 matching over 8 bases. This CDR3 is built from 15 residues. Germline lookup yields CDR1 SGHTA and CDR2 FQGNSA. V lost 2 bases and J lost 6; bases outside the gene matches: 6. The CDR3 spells CASSLLVAGLNIQYF. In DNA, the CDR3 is TGTGCCAGCAGCTTACTAGTAGCGGGGCTAAACATTCAGTACTTC.

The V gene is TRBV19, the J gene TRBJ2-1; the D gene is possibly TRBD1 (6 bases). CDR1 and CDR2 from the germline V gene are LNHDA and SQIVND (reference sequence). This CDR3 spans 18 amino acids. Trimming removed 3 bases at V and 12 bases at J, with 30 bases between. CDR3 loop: CASSMSGTRGIGGKWQFF. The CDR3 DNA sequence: TGTGCCAGTAGTATGTCCGGGACAAGGGGTATTGGGGGCAAATGGCAGTTCTTC.

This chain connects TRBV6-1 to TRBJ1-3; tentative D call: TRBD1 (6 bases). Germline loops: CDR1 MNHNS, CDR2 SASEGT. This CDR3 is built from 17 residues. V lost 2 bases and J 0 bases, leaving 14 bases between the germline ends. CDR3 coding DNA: TGTGCCAGCAGTGAACGACAGGCGTCCCACTCTGGAAACACCATATATTTT. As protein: CASSERQASHSGNTIYF.

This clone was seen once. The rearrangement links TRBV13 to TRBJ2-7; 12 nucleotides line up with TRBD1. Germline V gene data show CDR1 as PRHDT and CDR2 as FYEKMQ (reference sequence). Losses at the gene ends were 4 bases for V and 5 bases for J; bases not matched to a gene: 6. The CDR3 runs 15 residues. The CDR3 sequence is CASSSLGQGAHEQYF. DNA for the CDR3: TGTGCCAGCAGCTCCCTGGGACAGGGGGCGCACGAGCAGTACTTC.

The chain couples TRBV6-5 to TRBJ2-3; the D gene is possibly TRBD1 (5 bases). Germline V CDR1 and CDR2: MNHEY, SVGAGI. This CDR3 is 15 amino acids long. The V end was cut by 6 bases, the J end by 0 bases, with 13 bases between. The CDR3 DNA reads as TGTGCCAGCAGCACGACAGCGTCTAGCACAGATACGCAGTATTTT. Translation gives CASSTTASSTDTQYF.

The CDR3 is CASRFNRGYEQYF. CDR3 nucleotide sequence: TGTGCCAGCAGATTTAATAGGGGCTACGAGCAGTACTTC. The V call is TRBV6-5, the J call TRBJ2-7; tentatively, D is TRBD1 (5 bases). V dropped 6 bases and J dropped 3 bases, with 12 bases sitting between them. In germline, CDR1 is MNHEY, CDR2 SVGAGI. The length of the CDR3 is 13 residues.

The CDR3 DNA reads TGTGCCAGCAGCTTGGGGCTTCTAGAGGGCACTGAAGCTTTCTTT. Its protein product is CASSLGLLEGTEAFF. The rearrangement uses TRBV5-6 and TRBJ1-1; D unclear. The CDR3 extends over 15 amino acids. Trimming took off 0 bases at V and 4 bases at J, with 13 bases between the two ends. From germline, CDR1 is SGHDT and CDR2 YYEEEE.

CDR3 nucleotides: TGTGCCAGCAGTGTGGAAAACAGTTACTATGGCTACACCTTC. It codes for CASSVENSYYGYTF. V usage is TRBV2 and J usage is TRBJ1-2; unclear D gene. V was clipped by 4 bases and J by 3 bases, with 12 bases between them. The CDR3 is 14 amino acids. Germline CDR1 and CDR2: SNHLY and FYNNEI.

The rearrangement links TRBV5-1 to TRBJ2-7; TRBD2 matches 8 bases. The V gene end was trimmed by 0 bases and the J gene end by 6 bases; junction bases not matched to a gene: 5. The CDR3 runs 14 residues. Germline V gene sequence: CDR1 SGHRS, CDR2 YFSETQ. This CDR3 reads CASSLAGTRGEQYF. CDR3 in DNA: TGCGCCAGCAGCTTGGCCGGGACTAGGGGCGAGCAGTACTTC. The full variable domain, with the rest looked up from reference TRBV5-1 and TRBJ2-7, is KAGVTQTPRYLIKTRGQQVTLSCSPISGHRSVSWYQQTPGQGLQFLFEYFSETQRNKGNFPGRFSGRQFSNSRSEMNVSTLELGDSALYLCASSLAGTRGEQYFGPGTRLTVT.

In DNA, the CDR3 is TGCGCCAGCAGCCAAGATAATCCCGGGACAGGGGCCTATGGCTACACCTTC. As protein: CASSQDNPGTGAYGYTF. The chain has TRBV4-3 and TRBJ1-2; 10 positions agree with TRBD1. CDR1 and CDR2 from the germline V gene are LGHNA and YSLEER. J gave up 4 bases and V 0 bases, and 8 bases lay outside the gene matches. The CDR3 extends over 17 amino acids.

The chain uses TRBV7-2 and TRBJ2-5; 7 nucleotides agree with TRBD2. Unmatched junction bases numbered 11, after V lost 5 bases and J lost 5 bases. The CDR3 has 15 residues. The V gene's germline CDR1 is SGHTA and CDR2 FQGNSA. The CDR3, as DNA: TGTGCCAGCAGCGGACCCGGGGGGTATTCGGAGACCCAGTACTTC. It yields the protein CASSGPGGYSETQYF. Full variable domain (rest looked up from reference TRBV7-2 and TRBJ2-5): GAGVSQSPSNKVTEKGKDVELRCDPISGHTALYWYRQSLGQGLEFLIYFQGNSAPDKSGLPSDRFSAERTGGSVSTLTIQRTQQEDSAVYLCASSGPGGYSETQYFGPGTRLLVL.

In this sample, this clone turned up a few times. In DNA, the CDR3 is TGTGCCAGCAGCTTTAGCAGGGTTATGCCAGATACGCAGTATTTT. Protein sequence: CASSFSRVMPDTQYF. The chain carries TRBV5-6 and TRBJ2-3; TRBD1 might be the D (5 bases). Trimming took off 2 bases at V and 4 bases at J, with 14 bases between the two ends. Germline loops: CDR1 SGHDT, CDR2 YYEEEE. The CDR3 has 15 residues.

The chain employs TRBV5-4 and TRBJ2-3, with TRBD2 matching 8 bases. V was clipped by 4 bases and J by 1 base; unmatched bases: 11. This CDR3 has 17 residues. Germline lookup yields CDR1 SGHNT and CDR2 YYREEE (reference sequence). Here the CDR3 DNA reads TGTGCCAGCAGCCTTACGTTGGGTAGCGGGGGCACAGATACGCAGTATTTT. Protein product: CASSLTLGSGGTDTQYF.

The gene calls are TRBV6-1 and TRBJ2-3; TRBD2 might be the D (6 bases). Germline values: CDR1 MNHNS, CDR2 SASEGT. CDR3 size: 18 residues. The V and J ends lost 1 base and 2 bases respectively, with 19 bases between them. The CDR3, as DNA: TGTGCCAGCAGTGAAGTAACTGAGGCGGGGAGGTTCACAGATACGCAGTATTTT. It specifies CASSEVTEAGRFTDTQYF.

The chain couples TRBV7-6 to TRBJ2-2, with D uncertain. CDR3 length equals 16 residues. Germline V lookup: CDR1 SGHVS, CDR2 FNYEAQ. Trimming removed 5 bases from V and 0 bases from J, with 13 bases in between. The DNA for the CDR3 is TGTGCCAGCAGCCCTTCGACAAGGCCGAACACCGGGGAGCTGTTTTTT. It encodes CASSPSTRPNTGELFF.